Below, 32 T cell receptor beta chains from the same sample are listed, as sequenced in a study of response to subunit inactivated influenza vaccine. MiXCR was run by TCRdb on the RT-PCR reads, yielding one entry per CDR3 protein. Counted here are roughly 170,000 distinct CDR3 sequences, 9.2% occurring once; the ten biggest clones make up roughly a tenth. The material was non-naive T cells sorted from PBMCs, obtained on the day of vaccination. Every receptor here comes from a man aged 45-60 years who received an inactivated influenza vaccine.

This clonotype was counted many times. This chain joins TRBV29-1 and TRBJ2-5, with D maybe TRBD2 (6 bases). Trimming removed 4 bases from V and 4 bases from J, with 13 bases in between. This CDR3 comprises 13 residues. Germline-derived CDR1 and CDR2 are SQVTM and ANQGSEA. In DNA, the CDR3 is TGCAGCGTTGCTCTCCTGCGGGGAGAGACCCAGTACTTC. This encodes CSVALLRGETQYF.

This clonotype was counted ten times or more. The V and J genes are TRBV20-1 and TRBJ1-2; D is perhaps TRBD1 (6 bases). Germline V gene data show CDR1 as DFQATT and CDR2 as SNEGSKA (reference sequence). V was pared by 4 bases and J by 5 bases, with 11 bases between. This CDR3 has 12 residues. CDR3: CSAKTGWYGYTF. The CDR3 DNA follows: TGCAGTGCTAAGACAGGCTGGTATGGCTACACCTTC.

This chain links TRBV5-6 with TRBJ1-5; D is unresolved. Germline V CDR1 and CDR2: SGHDT, YYEEEE. Trimming took 1 base from V and 3 from J, leaving 11 bases between them. CDR3 length equals 15 residues. In DNA, the CDR3 is TGTGCCAGCAGCTTGACGCGGGGATTCAATCAGCCCCAGCATTTT. As protein: CASSLTRGFNQPQHF.

The gene calls are TRBV11-2 and TRBJ1-6, with D uncertain. The CDR3 is 14 amino acids. With 1 base removed from V and 8 bases from J, the gap between germline ends came to 9 bases. Germline V gene data show CDR1 as SGHAT and CDR2 as FQNNGV. CDR3 sequence (DNA): TGTGCCAGCAGCTTAGGAGGGTATCATTCACCCCTCCACTTT. It translates to CASSLGGYHSPLHF.

V is TRBV27 and J is TRBJ1-1; 11 bases agree with TRBD1. The CDR3 sequence is 16 residues long. Unmatched junction bases numbered 5, after V lost 1 base and J lost 4 bases. Per the germline V gene, CDR1 is MNHEY and CDR2 is SMNVEV (reference sequence). The DNA for the CDR3 is TGTGCCAGCAGTTTATTAACCGGGACAGGGGGCACTGAAGCTTTCTTT. It yields the protein CASSLLTGTGGTEAFF.

This clonotype was found many times. The chain links TRBV19 to TRBJ2-7; 7 bases align to TRBD1. CDR3 length: 14 residues. J lost 3 bases, V lost 6 bases, and 8 bases had no gene match. Germline CDR1 and CDR2: LNHDA and SQIVND (reference sequence). The CDR3 DNA is TGTGCCAGTAGCCCGGGACAGACCAACTACGAGCAGTACTTC. Encoded protein: CASSPGQTNYEQYF.

J is TRBJ2-7 and V is TRBV18; D unresolved. V shed 0 bases and J shed 1 base, with 10 bases lying between them. The CDR3 runs to 15 residues. Germline V gene lookup returns CDR1 KGHSH and CDR2 LQKENI. The CDR3 region has the DNA TGTGCCAGCTCACCACCGCGCAGACTTTCCTACGAGCAGTACTTC. It specifies CASSPPRRLSYEQYF.

This chain uses TRBV27 with TRBJ2-7, with 9 bases aligning to TRBD2. With 1 base clipped from V and 0 bases from J, the junction kept 4 bases outside the gene matches. CDR1 and CDR2 from the germline V gene are MNHEY and SMNVEV (reference sequence). The CDR3 runs 16 residues. CDR3: CASSLLVAGASYEQYF. Here the CDR3 DNA reads TGTGCCAGCAGTTTATTGGTAGCGGGAGCCTCCTACGAGCAGTACTTC.

This clonotype was counted only a few times. The chain links TRBV30 to TRBJ2-1; D uncertain. V lost 4 bases and J lost 5, with 21 bases in between. Looked up from germline, CDR1 is GTSNPN and CDR2 is SVGIG (reference sequence). The CDR3 runs to 16 residues. Here the CDR3 reads CAWTILTTRSDNEQFF. Here the CDR3 DNA reads TGTGCCTGGACGATTCTCACTACTCGTTCGGACAATGAGCAGTTCTTC. Full variable domain (outside the CDR3, taken from reference TRBV30 and TRBJ2-1): SQTIHQWPATLVQPVGSPLSLECTVEGTSNPNLYWYRQAAGRGLQLLFYSVGIGQISSEVPQNLSASRPQDRQFILSSKKLLLSDSGFYLCAWTILTTRSDNEQFFGPGTRLTVL.

This clonotype was detected many times. V gene TRBV7-2 combines with J gene TRBJ2-3; D not certain. CDR1 and CDR2 (germline): SGHTA, FQGNSA. The CDR3 runs to 13 residues. V lost 2 bases, J lost 2 bases, and 5 bases lay in between. DNA of the CDR3: TGTGCCAGCAGCTTACAGGTCACAGATACGCAGTATTTT. This codes for CASSLQVTDTQYF.

Only a few counts were recorded for this clonotype. CDR3 nucleotide sequence: TGCGCCAGCAGCCAAGATCACATCTCGGGTGGCTGGGGCAAGTACAATGAGCAGTTCTTC. This sequence encodes CASSQDHISGGWGKYNEQFF. The chain employs TRBV4-1 and TRBJ2-1; TRBD1 might be the D (5 bases). CDR3 length equals 20 residues. Trimming stripped 0 bases from V and 4 bases from J, with 25 bases between. Per the germline V gene, CDR1 is MGHRA and CDR2 is YSYEKL.

The chain has TRBV7-2 and TRBJ2-3; tentatively, D is TRBD1 (6 bases). From germline, CDR1 is SGHTA and CDR2 FQGNSA. There are 13 residues in the CDR3. The V gene lost 10 bases and the J gene lost 5 bases, with 16 bases spanning the gap. The CDR3 loop reads CATMQGWGDTQYF. CDR3 in DNA: TGTGCCACCATGCAGGGGTGGGGAGATACGCAGTATTTT.

The J gene is TRBJ2-5, the V gene TRBV11-1; maybe TRBD1 (6 bases). This CDR3 region has 15 residues. V was cut by 0 bases and J by 1 base, with 9 bases left in between. CDR1 SGHAT and CDR2 FQDESV come from the germline V gene (reference sequence). In DNA form, the CDR3 reads TGTGCCAGCAGCTTAGCTGGGACAAGCCAAGAGACCCAGTACTTC. Translation gives CASSLAGTSQETQYF.

In this sample, this clonotype turned up many times. This sequence joins TRBV6-1 and TRBJ2-7, with no clear D. The germline V and J ends were trimmed by 2 bases and 4 bases, with 9 bases remaining between them. The CDR3 has 13 amino acids. The germline gives CDR1 MNHNS, CDR2 SASEGT. The CDR3 loop is CASSEYQTYEQYF. The CDR3 DNA sequence: TGTGCCAGCAGTGAATACCAAACTTACGAGCAGTACTTC.

This rearrangement joins TRBV20-1 to TRBJ2-7; TRBD1 aligns across 7 bases. The CDR3 loop spans 14 amino acids. The germline V gene has CDR1 DFQATT and CDR2 SNEGSKA (reference sequence). V shed 1 base and J 4 bases; nucleotides not matched to a gene: 7. The DNA of the CDR3 is TGCAGTGCTAGAGGAGGGACAGTGAAATACGAGCAGTACTTC. Translated, it gives CSARGGTVKYEQYF.

This clonotype was counted only a few times. The genes are TRBV20-1 and TRBJ2-1, with D perhaps assigned TRBD1 or TRBD2 (5 bases each). The CDR3 has 14 residues. The germline V gene encodes CDR1 DFQATT and CDR2 SNEGSKA (reference sequence). Trimming cost V 4 bases and J 3 bases, with 13 bases left between them. The CDR3 region is CSANPGPHYNEQFF. The DNA of the CDR3 is TGCAGTGCTAATCCGGGACCTCACTACAATGAGCAGTTCTTC.

This clonotype was observed many times. This sequence joins TRBV7-2 and TRBJ2-3; D might be TRBD2 (6 bases). V was clipped by 1 base and J by 15 bases, with 11 bases between them. CDR3 length equals 11 residues. Germline lookup yields CDR1 SGHTA and CDR2 FQGNSA. CDR3 region: CASSLGGTRYF. The CDR3 DNA reads as TGTGCCAGCAGCTTAGGCGGGACCAGATATTTT. The full variable domain, completed using reference TRBV7-2 and TRBJ2-3, is GAGVSQSPSNKVTEKGKDVELRCDPISGHTALYWYRQSLGQGLEFLIYFQGNSAPDKSGLPSDRFSAERTGGSVSTLTIQRTQQEDSAVYLCASSLGGTRYFGPGTRLTVL.

The chain employs TRBV20-1 and TRBJ2-2; D uncertain. Per germline, CDR1 DFQATT and CDR2 SNEGSKA (reference sequence). Trimming cost V 7 bases and J 6 bases, with 9 bases left between them. This CDR3 has 11 residues. CDR3 sequence (DNA): TGCAGTGTGGTTTTGGCCGGGGAGCTGTTTTTT. It encodes CSVVLAGELFF.

In its sample, this clonotype was seen many times. The chain is built from TRBV7-9 and TRBJ1-2, with D possibly TRBD1 on 6 matching bases. The CDR3 is made up of 14 amino acids. The germline V gene has CDR1 SEHNR and CDR2 FQNEAQ (reference sequence). V dropped 5 bases and J dropped 8 bases, with 18 bases sitting between them. CDR3 sequence (DNA): TGTGCCAGCAGCCCATCTGGACAGACCAGGGGCTACACCTTC. Its protein is CASSPSGQTRGYTF.

CDR3: CASSFVGDRVDEQFF. The CDR3 bases are TGCGCCAGCAGCTTTGTCGGGGACAGGGTGGATGAGCAGTTCTTC. V usage is TRBV5-1 and J usage is TRBJ2-1; TRBD1 matches at 9 bases. The CDR3 length is 15 residues. V gave up 2 bases and J gave up 8 bases; unmatched junction bases: 8. CDR1 is SGHRS, CDR2 YFSETQ, per germline.

This clonotype occurred a few times. This chain connects TRBV20-1 to TRBJ2-3; 8 nucleotides match TRBD2. With 7 bases clipped from V and 3 bases from J, the junction kept 3 bases outside the gene matches. There are 12 residues in the CDR3. Germline V gene lookup returns CDR1 DFQATT and CDR2 SNEGSKA (reference sequence). Written as DNA, the CDR3 is TGCAGTGGACTAGCGAGGACAGATACGCAGTATTTT. This gives the protein CSGLARTDTQYF.

Worth noting for this clonotype: Germline and junction disagree at one end, which may indicate a read error. The chain has TRBV14 and TRBJ2-5, with 8 bases identical to TRBD1. Germline-derived CDR1 and CDR2 are SGHDN and FVKESK. The CDR3 totals 15 residues. The CDR3 DNA reads TGTGCCAGCAGCCCTATCGACAGGGGCCAAGAGACCCAGTGCTTC. Translation gives CASSPIDRGQETQCF.

The chain couples TRBV7-9 to TRBJ2-1, with D maybe TRBD2 (6 bases). The CDR3 extends over 17 amino acids. The germline V gene encodes CDR1 SEHNR and CDR2 FQNEAQ (reference sequence). Trimming cost V 7 bases and J 4 bases, with 23 bases left between them. CDR3 sequence: CASTSNRIRAGYNEQFF. The CDR3 nucleotides read TGTGCCAGCACCTCCAACCGGATAAGGGCGGGGTACAATGAGCAGTTCTTC.

The rearrangement joins TRBV2 to TRBJ2-1; D not certain. CDR1 and CDR2 from the germline V gene are SNHLY and FYNNEI. The CDR3 totals 15 residues. V was pared by 2 bases and J by 3 bases, with 11 bases between. CDR3 amino acids: CASSELLGRYNEQFF. In DNA, the CDR3 is TGTGCCAGCAGTGAACTGCTAGGTCGCTACAATGAGCAGTTCTTC.

This clonotype turned up a few times. The rearrangement joins TRBV6-5 to TRBJ2-6; 7 bases fit TRBD1. CDR1 is MNHEY and CDR2 is SVGAGI in the germline V gene. V shed 4 bases and J 2 bases; nucleotides not matched to a gene: 5. The CDR3 is made up of 16 amino acids. Written as DNA, the CDR3 is TGTGCCAGCAGTTTCTCGAGGGGGCCTGGGGCCAACGTCCTGACTTTC. The encoded protein is CASSFSRGPGANVLTF.

This clonotype was recorded a few times. The chain joins TRBV7-9 to TRBJ2-7, with D perhaps matching TRBD2 (6 bases). CDR1 and CDR2 from the germline V gene are SEHNR and FQNEAQ (reference sequence). CDR3 length: 12 residues. Trimming cost V 5 bases and J 3 bases, with 8 bases left between them. DNA for the CDR3: TGTGCCAGCAGCGGCGGGGACTACGAGCAGTACTTC. It is translated as CASSGGDYEQYF. Complete variable domain (other parts from reference TRBV7-9 and TRBJ2-7): DTGVSQNPRHKITKRGQNVTFRCDPISEHNRLYWYRQTLGQGPEFLTYFQNEAQLEKSRLLSDRFSAERPKGSFSTLEIQRTEQGDSAMYLCASSGGDYEQYFGPGTRLTVT.

This clonotype has at least ten counts. The chain couples TRBV18 to TRBJ1-4, with D possibly TRBD1 on 5 matching bases. Germline loops: CDR1 KGHSH, CDR2 LQKENI. V dropped 4 bases and J dropped 7 bases, with 19 bases sitting between them. This CDR3 contains 16 residues. In DNA form, the CDR3 reads TGTGCCAGCTCACTTGAGTCGTCGGGGGTCCGTGAAAAACTGTTTTTT. Translated: CASSLESSGVREKLFF.

The V and J genes are TRBV20-1 and TRBJ2-6, with TRBD2 matching 10 bases. CDR1 and CDR2 (germline): DFQATT, SNEGSKA (reference sequence). The CDR3 has 20 residues. Unmatched junction bases numbered 12, after V lost 1 base and J lost 0 bases. CDR3 residues: CSARGTGQEREGSGANVLTF. CDR3 DNA sequence: TGCAGTGCTAGAGGGACGGGCCAAGAGCGGGAGGGCTCTGGGGCCAACGTCCTGACTTTC.

This clonotype came up a few times. This rearrangement joins TRBV29-1 to TRBJ2-7, with a weak D call TRBD2 (5 bases). V lost 6 bases and J 3 bases, leaving 18 bases between the germline ends. The germline V gene encodes CDR1 SQVTM and CDR2 ANQGSEA. This CDR3 contains 14 residues. CDR3 loop: CSVLAGLGHYEQYF. The DNA for the CDR3 is TGCAGCGTGCTCGCGGGTCTTGGCCACTACGAGCAGTACTTC.

This clonotype has a count of ten or more. The V gene is TRBV12-3 or TRBV12-4, the J gene TRBJ2-1; TRBD1 aligns across 9 bases. The CDR3 runs to 13 residues. V lost 8 bases, J lost 5 bases, and 4 bases stayed unmatched. CDR3 DNA: TGTGCCAGCGACAGGGGGGCTAACAATGAGCAGTTCTTC. It codes for CASDRGANNEQFF.

This clonotype turned up a few times. V usage is TRBV24-1 and J usage is TRBJ2-1; D not resolved. Germline V gene data show CDR1 as KGHDR and CDR2 as SFDVKD. With 4 bases removed from V and 3 bases from J, the gap between germline ends came to 12 bases. The CDR3 has 15 residues. The CDR3 coding sequence is TGTGCCACCAGTGACTTGGGCCAAGGCTACAATGAGCAGTTCTTC. This translates into CATSDLGQGYNEQFF.

This clonotype was counted ten times or more. The chain employs TRBV11-1 and TRBJ2-7, with 9 bases matching TRBD1. The CDR3 length is 17 residues. V shed 5 bases and J 3 bases; nucleotides not matched to a gene: 14. In germline, CDR1 is SGHAT, CDR2 FQDESV (reference sequence). The CDR3 DNA is TGTGCCAGCAGCCGGACGATAGGGACAGGGAGACTCTACGAGCAGTACTTC. Its protein product is CASSRTIGTGRLYEQYF.